One sample yielded the 17 T cell receptor beta chains listed below, sequenced in a study of T cells after yellow fever vaccination (dated by TCRdb to the late 2010s). Library prep was done by 5' RACE. The data were produced on an Illumina NovaSeq 6000. TCRdb reprocessed the public reads (quality trimming at Q25 with fastp, clone calling with MiXCR) and kept in-frame beta chains. A single entry per CDR3 protein holds the most common genes and DNA from its merged rows. This sample gives some 240,000 distinct CDR3 sequences in total; roughly 5% of them show up just once. Less than 3.5% of the sample rests with the top ten. What this sample's treatment or condition label stands for: live attenuated yellow fever vaccine strain. Here the sequenced sample was CD4+ T cells sorted from PBMCs, taken on the day of the yellow fever booster vaccination. The receptors derive from a man younger than 35 who received the YFV17D yellow fever vaccine.

The CDR3 loop is CASSPRTTAGDGYTF. The CDR3 nucleotides read TGCGCCAGCAGCCCAAGAACGACAGCAGGCGATGGCTACACCTTC. V gene TRBV4-1 combines with J gene TRBJ1-2; possibly TRBD1 for D (5 bases). The V end lost 4 bases, the J end lost 6 bases, and 18 bases lay between the germline ends. CDR3 length: 15 residues. CDR1 MGHRA and CDR2 YSYEKL come from the germline V gene.

The rearrangement uses TRBV3-1 and TRBJ1-6; possible D gene TRBD1, 6 bases. Germline values: CDR1 LGHDT, CDR2 YNNKEL (reference sequence). The CDR3 consists of 15 residues. The V end lost 1 base, the J end lost 7 bases, and 11 bases lay between the germline ends. The chain's CDR3 is CASSQGSGANSPLHF. The CDR3 bases are TGTGCCAGCAGCCAAGGTTCAGGGGCGAATTCACCCCTCCACTTT.

This clonotype was seen many times. The V gene is TRBV5-1, the J gene TRBJ2-2; D remains unclear. Germline assignment: CDR1 SGHRS and CDR2 YFSETQ. Trimming shortened V by 0 bases and J by 4 bases, and 7 bases separated the two germline ends. The CDR3 contains 14 residues. Here the CDR3 reads CASSLGPTTGELFF. The DNA for the CDR3 is TGCGCCAGCAGCTTGGGGCCAACCACCGGGGAGCTGTTTTTT.

This clonotype was seen repeatedly, ten times or more. The chain employs TRBV7-2 and TRBJ2-3, with D perhaps TRBD1 (6 bases). The CDR3 consists of 15 residues. Germline V lookup: CDR1 SGHTA, CDR2 FQGNSA. Trimming cost V 5 bases and J 2 bases, with 14 bases left between them. The CDR3 sequence is CASSLLGQDTDTQYF. The CDR3 DNA reads as TGTGCCAGCAGCCTCCTGGGACAAGACACAGATACGCAGTATTTT.

This clonotype has ten or more counts. The chain joins TRBV5-1 to TRBJ2-1; TRBD1 matches 9 bases. There are 14 residues in the CDR3. Germline loops: CDR1 SGHRS, CDR2 YFSETQ. V shed 7 bases and J 5 bases; nucleotides not matched to a gene: 7. CDR3 protein: CASFRDRANNEQFF. In DNA form, the CDR3 reads TGCGCCAGCTTCCGGGACAGGGCCAACAATGAGCAGTTCTTC.

This clonotype was seen a handful of times. The chain joins TRBV10-2 to TRBJ1-4; D is unclear. V lost 6 bases, J lost 2 bases, and 7 bases lay in between. The germline V gene has CDR1 WSHSY and CDR2 SAAADI. The CDR3 is made up of 13 amino acids. CDR3 protein: CASRSGTNEKLFF. The CDR3 coding sequence is TGCGCCAGCAGGAGTGGTACTAATGAAAAACTGTTTTTT.

This sequence joins TRBV7-2 and TRBJ1-2, with a possible D match to TRBD1 (6 bases). Per germline, CDR1 SGHTA and CDR2 FQGNSA. Trimming left V 5 bases short and J 1 base short, with 17 bases between. This CDR3 comprises 16 residues. In nucleotides, the CDR3 is TGTGCCAGCAGCACCTACACAGGGACTTATAACTATGGCTACACCTTC. Protein sequence: CASSTYTGTYNYGYTF.

This clonotype was detected a few times. This chain connects TRBV18 to TRBJ2-7, with a tentative D call TRBD2 (5 bases). The CDR3 consists of 13 residues. Germline CDR1 is KGHSH and CDR2 is LQKENI. V lost 5 bases and J lost 2, with 10 bases in between. The chain's CDR3 is CASSEGNAYEQYF. The CDR3 coding sequence is TGTGCCAGCTCAGAGGGAAACGCCTACGAGCAGTACTTC.

The chain employs TRBV7-3 and TRBJ2-3; TRBD1 might be the D (7 bases). CDR1 and CDR2 from the germline V gene are SGHTA and FQGTGA. This CDR3 comprises 14 residues. The ends were cut back, 5 bases at V and 7 bases at J, with 16 bases in the middle. The CDR3 coding sequence is TGTGCCAGCAGCCGAGGCGGGACAGACAATACGCAGTATTTT. Its translation: CASSRGGTDNTQYF. The complete variable domain, with remaining parts taken from reference TRBV7-3 and TRBJ2-3, reads GAGVSQTPSNKVTEKGKYVELRCDPISGHTALYWYRQSLGQGPEFLIYFQGTGAADDSGLPNDRFFAVRPEGSVSTLKIQRTERGDSAVYLCASSRGGTDNTQYFGPGTRLTVL.

This chain uses TRBV4-3 with TRBJ1-1; D unclear. The CDR3 is 16 residues long. CDR1 and CDR2 from the germline V gene are LGHNA and YSLEER. Trimming removed 0 bases from V and 8 bases from J, with 19 bases in between. The CDR3 reads CASSQDPRAGGVEAFF. The CDR3 region has the DNA TGCGCCAGCAGCCAAGATCCAAGGGCGGGAGGAGTGGAAGCTTTCTTT.

About this clonotype: With a much larger clone just one base away, this may be a read error. The rearrangement joins TRBV24-1 to TRBJ2-5, with TRBD2 as a possible D gene (6 bases). Germline CDR1 and CDR2: KGHDR and SFDVKD. The CDR3 totals 12 residues. Trimming removed 9 bases at V and 8 bases at J, with 15 bases between. Here the CDR3 reads CATGSLASTQYF. The CDR3 DNA sequence: TGTGCCACCGGCAGCCTAGCGTCTACCCAGTACTTC.

In this sample, this clonotype turned up many times. V is TRBV3-1 and J is TRBJ1-2; the match to TRBD1 covers 8 bases. CDR3 size: 13 residues. V lost 4 bases to trimming and J lost 2 bases; unmatched junction nucleotides: 0. CDR1 is LGHDT and CDR2 is YNNKEL in the germline V gene (reference sequence). CDR3 nucleotides: TGTGCCAGCAGCCGGGACAGGAACTATGGCTACACCTTC. Translating it yields CASSRDRNYGYTF.

This clonotype occurred a few times. V gene TRBV6-5 combines with J gene TRBJ2-4; D uncertain. The germline gives CDR1 MNHEY, CDR2 SVGAGI. The CDR3 is 13 amino acids. With 8 bases removed from V and 7 bases from J, the gap between germline ends came to 15 bases. The CDR3 nucleotides read TGTGCCAGCCGGCGCCTGTCGGAGAACATTCAGTACTTC. It specifies CASRRLSENIQYF.

This clonotype occurred many times. This chain uses TRBV20-1 with TRBJ2-7, with 9 bases that match TRBD1. Germline loops: CDR1 DFQATT, CDR2 SNEGSKA (reference sequence). With 3 bases clipped from V and 7 bases from J, the junction kept 13 bases outside the gene matches. The CDR3 contains 15 residues. The CDR3 DNA reads TGCAGTGCTAGCCCCGTACGGGACAGGGTTGGAGAGCAGTACTTC. Its protein is CSASPVRDRVGEQYF.

This clonotype was picked up a small number of times. V gene TRBV7-8 combines with J gene TRBJ2-7; TRBD1 is a possible D gene (6 bases). The CDR3 covers 13 residues. Germline V CDR1 and CDR2: SGHVS, FQNEAQ. Trimming removed 4 bases at V and 3 bases at J, with 10 bases between. Here the CDR3 reads CASSSEGGYEQYV. The CDR3 bases are TGTGCCAGCAGCTCGGAAGGGGGCTACGAGCAGTACGTC.

This chain connects TRBV12-3 or TRBV12-4 to TRBJ1-1; D call uncertain. Trimming left V 6 bases short and J 2 bases short, with 4 bases between. This CDR3 region has 11 residues. CDR3 sequence reads: CASRINTEAFF. The DNA for the CDR3 is TGTGCCAGCAGGATAAACACTGAAGCTTTCTTT.

The rearrangement uses TRBV9 and TRBJ2-5; TRBD1 might be the D (5 bases). The CDR3 covers 15 residues. CDR1 and CDR2 (germline): SGDLS, YYNGEE. V dropped 4 bases and J dropped 1 base, with 14 bases sitting between them. CDR3 in amino acids: CASSPEWGLQETQYF. CDR3 nucleotides: TGTGCCAGCAGCCCAGAATGGGGCCTCCAAGAGACCCAGTACTTC.